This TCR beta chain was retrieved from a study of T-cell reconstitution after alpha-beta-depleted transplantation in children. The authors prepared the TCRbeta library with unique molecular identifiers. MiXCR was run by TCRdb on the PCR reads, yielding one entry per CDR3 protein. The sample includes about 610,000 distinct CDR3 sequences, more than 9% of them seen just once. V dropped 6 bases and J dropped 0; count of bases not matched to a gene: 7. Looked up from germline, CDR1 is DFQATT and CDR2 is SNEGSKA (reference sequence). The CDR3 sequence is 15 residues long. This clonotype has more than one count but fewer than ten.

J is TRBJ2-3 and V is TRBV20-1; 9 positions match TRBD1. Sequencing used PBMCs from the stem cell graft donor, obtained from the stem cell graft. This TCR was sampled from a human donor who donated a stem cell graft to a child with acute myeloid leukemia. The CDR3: CSAPGQGTSTDTQYF. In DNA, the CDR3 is TGCAGTGCCCCGGGACAGGGAACTAGCACAGATACGCAGTATTTT.